Shown below are 9 T cell receptor beta chains from a single sample sequenced in a study of CD8 T cells in ankylosing spondylitis. Overall study results and limits: Among TCR beta sequences, a motif of eight or nine highly homologous variants appeared characteristic of ankylosing spondylitis blood.

What these receptors recognize is not known. TCRdb fed the 5' RACE reads into MiXCR, producing one record per CDR3 protein. The sample shows a few hundred thousand distinct CDR3 sequences, approximately 20% of them seen only once. Material for sequencing was blood, either unsorted or a sorted T cell fraction (not recorded which). The receptors derive from a male donor with ankylosing spondylitis.

The sample holds a few counts of this clonotype. This chain uses TRBV9 with TRBJ2-7; the D is unclear. The germline V gene encodes CDR1 SGDLS and CDR2 YYNGEE. V was pared by 1 base and J by 2 bases, with 10 bases between. CDR3 size: 14 residues. CDR3 coding DNA: TGTGCCAGCAGCGTATGGCTCGAACCCTACGAGCAGTACTTC. The encoded protein is CASSVWLEPYEQYF.

This clonotype turned up a few times. CDR3 coding DNA: TGTGCCAGCAGCCCAAAGTCCCAGACCGATACGCAGTATTTT. Its protein product is CASSPKSQTDTQYF. The V gene is TRBV7-3, the J gene TRBJ2-3; no firm D call. V lost 5 bases and J lost 6, with 15 bases in between. The CDR3 length is 14 residues. Germline lookup yields CDR1 SGHTA and CDR2 FQGTGA.

This clonotype was seen more than once but under ten times. V and J are TRBV7-2 and TRBJ2-1, with TRBD2 identical over 10 bases. Germline V gives CDR1 SGHTA, CDR2 FQGNSA. The V gene end was trimmed by 4 bases and the J gene end by 0 bases; junction bases not matched to a gene: 6. The CDR3 sequence is 17 residues long. The CDR3 coding sequence is TGTGCCAGCAGCTGGGGGCCTAGCGGGAGCTCCTACAATGAGCAGTTCTTC. Translating it yields CASSWGPSGSSYNEQFF.

This clonotype was found a few times. This rearrangement joins TRBV12-3 or TRBV12-4 to TRBJ1-5; D gene ambiguous. Trimming pared 5 bases from V and 3 bases from J, leaving 11 bases between. This CDR3 is 14 amino acids long. As DNA, the CDR3 is TGTGCCAGCAGTCTTTCGACAATCAATCAGCCCCAGCATTTT. It codes for CASSLSTINQPQHF.

This clonotype came up a few times. V is TRBV9 and J is TRBJ2-3, with D perhaps TRBD1 (6 bases). The germline V gene encodes CDR1 SGDLS and CDR2 YYNGEE. V lost 3 bases to trimming and J lost 5 bases, with 7 bases between them. This CDR3 has 12 amino acids. In nucleotides, the CDR3 is TGTGCCAGCAGCGCACAGGGAGATACGCAGTATTTT. Protein product: CASSAQGDTQYF.

The chain employs TRBV11-2 and TRBJ2-1; perhaps TRBD2 as D (6 bases). The V and J ends lost 3 bases and 13 bases respectively, with 16 bases between them. CDR1 SGHAT and CDR2 FQNNGV come from the germline V gene. The length of the CDR3 is 13 residues. The CDR3 is CASSLEPGAGQFF. The CDR3 DNA reads as TGTGCCAGCAGCTTGGAACCGGGAGCCGGCCAGTTCTTC.

The V call is TRBV12-5, the J call TRBJ2-1, with 9 bases lining up with TRBD2. V lost 5 bases, J lost 6 bases, and 20 bases stayed unmatched. This CDR3 has 19 amino acids. Per germline, CDR1 LGHNT and CDR2 FRNRAP. CDR3 bases: TGTGCTAGTGGTCCGGACCCCTCGCTGGGTAGCGGGAGCCTCAATGAGCAGTTCTTC. Translation: CASGPDPSLGSGSLNEQFF.

The V call is TRBV2, the J call TRBJ2-5; 7 positions match TRBD1. CDR1 is SNHLY, CDR2 FYNNEI, per germline. The V gene end was trimmed by 4 bases and the J gene end by 5 bases; junction bases not matched to a gene: 10. The CDR3 runs 15 residues. The CDR3 loop reads CASSGGRQGRETQYF. In nucleotides, the CDR3 is TGTGCCAGCAGTGGGGGCCGACAGGGCAGGGAGACCCAGTACTTC.

At least ten counts were recorded for this clonotype. This rearrangement joins TRBV27 to TRBJ2-2; TRBD1 matches 7 bases. CDR1 and CDR2 from the germline V gene are MNHEY and SMNVEV (reference sequence). This CDR3 comprises 16 residues. The V and J ends lost 2 bases and 4 bases, in that order; junction bases with no gene match: 7. The CDR3 is CASSLTGAARTGELFF. The DNA for the CDR3 is TGTGCCAGCAGTTTAACAGGGGCTGCGCGCACCGGGGAGCTGTTTTTT.